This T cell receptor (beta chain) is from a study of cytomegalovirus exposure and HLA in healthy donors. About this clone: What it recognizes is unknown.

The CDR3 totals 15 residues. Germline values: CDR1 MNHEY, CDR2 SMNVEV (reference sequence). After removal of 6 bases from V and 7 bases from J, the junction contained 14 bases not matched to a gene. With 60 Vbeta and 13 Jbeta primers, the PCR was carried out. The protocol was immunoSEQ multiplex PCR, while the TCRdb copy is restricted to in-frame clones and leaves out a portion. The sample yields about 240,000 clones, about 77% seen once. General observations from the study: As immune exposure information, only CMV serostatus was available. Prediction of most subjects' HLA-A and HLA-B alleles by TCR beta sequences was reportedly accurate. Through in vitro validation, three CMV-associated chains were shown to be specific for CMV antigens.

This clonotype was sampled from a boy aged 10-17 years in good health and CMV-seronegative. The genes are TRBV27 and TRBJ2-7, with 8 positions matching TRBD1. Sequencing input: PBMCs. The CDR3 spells CASRSPLTGAGEQYF. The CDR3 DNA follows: TGTGCCAGCAGAAGCCCTTTGACAGGGGCTGGGGAGCAGTACTTC.